This T cell receptor (beta chain) derives from a study of blood T cell repertoires in COVID-19. J was trimmed by 8 bases and V by 5 bases; bases with no gene match: 10. CDR1 is SEHNR and CDR2 is FQNEAQ in the germline V gene (reference sequence). The CDR3 extends over 15 amino acids. Assay: immunoSEQ multiplex PCR; the TCRdb copy retains only in-frame clones and omits some. The sample lists fewer than 350,000 clones, approximately 85% seen once, with under 2.5% in the top ten. The rearrangement uses TRBV7-9 and TRBJ1-4, with 8 nucleotides matching TRBD1. This sequence was found in a man younger than 45 who had recovered from COVID-19. The sequencing sample was made of PBMCs or T cells enriched from blood (not recorded which). The CDR3 region has the DNA TGTGCCAGCAGCCAACAGACAGGGGCGAGCGAAAAACTGTTTTTT. Its protein is CASSQQTGASEKLFF.